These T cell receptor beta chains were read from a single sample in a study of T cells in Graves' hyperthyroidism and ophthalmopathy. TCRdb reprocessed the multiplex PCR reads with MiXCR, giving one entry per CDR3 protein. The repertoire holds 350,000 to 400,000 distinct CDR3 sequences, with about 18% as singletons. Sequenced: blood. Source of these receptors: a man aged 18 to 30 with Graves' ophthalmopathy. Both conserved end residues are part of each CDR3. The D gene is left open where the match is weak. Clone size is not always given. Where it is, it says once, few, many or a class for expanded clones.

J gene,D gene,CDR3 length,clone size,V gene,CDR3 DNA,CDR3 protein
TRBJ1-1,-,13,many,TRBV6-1,TGTGCCAGCAGTAGCAGAATGAACACTGAAGCTTTCTTT,CASSSRMNTEAFF
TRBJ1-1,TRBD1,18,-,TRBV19,TGTGCCAGTAGTATAGTCGTCATGACAGGGCCCATGAACACTGAAGCTTTCTTT,CASSIVVMTGPMNTEAFF
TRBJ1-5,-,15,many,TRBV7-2,TGTGCCAGCAGCCCCCGAGGGGGAGGCAATCAGCCCCAGCATTTT,CASSPRGGGNQPQHF
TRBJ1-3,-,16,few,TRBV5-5,TGTGCCAGCAGCTTGGTGTGGGTTGCGGCTGGAAACACCATATATTTT,CASSLVWVAAGNTIYF
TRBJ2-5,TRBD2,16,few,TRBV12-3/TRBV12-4,TGTGCCAGCAGTAGCTATAGCGGGGGCCGGCAAGAGACCCAGTACTTC,CASSSYSGGRQETQYF
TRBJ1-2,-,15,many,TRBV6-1,TGTGCCAGCAGTGAAAGCGGGGCGGCTAACTATGGCTACACCTTC,CASSESGAANYGYTF
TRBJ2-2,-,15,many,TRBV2,TGTGCCAGCAGTGCTTGGGCAGGGCGGTCCGGGGAGCTGTTTTTT,CASSAWAGRSGELFF
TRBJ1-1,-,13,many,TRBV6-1,TGTGCCAGCAGCAGACACCAGAACACTGAAGCTTTCTTT,CASSRHQNTEAFF
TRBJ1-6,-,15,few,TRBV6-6,TGTGCCAGCAGTTACTCAGATTTGAGGAATTCACCCCTCCACTTT,CASSYSDLRNSPLHF
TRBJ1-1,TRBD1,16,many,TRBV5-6,TGTGCCAGCAGCCTCTGGGGTCAGGGGGGCTACACTGAAGCTTTCTTT,CASSLWGQGGYTEAFF
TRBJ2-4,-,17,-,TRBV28,TGTGCCAGCAGTTCGGGCCGGGTTCTGAAAGCCAAAAACATTCAGTACTTC,CASSSGRVLKAKNIQYF
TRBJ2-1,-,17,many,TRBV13,TGTGCCAGCAGCTTAGGCGCAGGGCTCCCTCTGGACAATGAGCAGTTCTTC,CASSLGAGLPLDNEQFF
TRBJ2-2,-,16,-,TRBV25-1,TGTGCCAGCAGTGAATTCCCAGGGAATTTCGCCGGGGAGCTGTTTTTT,CASSEFPGNFAGELFF
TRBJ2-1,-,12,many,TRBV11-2,TGTGCCAGCAGCTTAGGGCTTAATGAGCAGTTCTTC,CASSLGLNEQFF
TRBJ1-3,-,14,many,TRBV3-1,TGTGCCAGCAGCCCACAGGCCTCTGGAAACACCATATATTTT,CASSPQASGNTIYF
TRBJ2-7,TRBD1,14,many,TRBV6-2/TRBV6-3,TGTGCCAGCAGTTCGGGACAGACCCCCTACGAGCAGTACTTC,CASSSGQTPYEQYF
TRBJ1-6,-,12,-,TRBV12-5,TGTGCTAGTGGGCAGGATAATTCACCCCTCCACTTT,CASGQDNSPLHF
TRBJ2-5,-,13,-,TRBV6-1,TGTGCCAGCGGACGGGACTTTCAAGAGACCCAGTACTTC,CASGRDFQETQYF
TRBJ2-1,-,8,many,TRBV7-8,TGTGCCAGCAGCCCCTTGTTCTTC,CASSPLFF
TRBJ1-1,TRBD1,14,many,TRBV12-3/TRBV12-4,TGTGCCAGCAGCATCGGGACAGGGAACACTGAAGCTTTCTTT,CASSIGTGNTEAFF
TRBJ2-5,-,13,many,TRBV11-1,TGTGCCAGCAGCTTACCCCGTCAAGAGACCCAGTACTTC,CASSLPRQETQYF
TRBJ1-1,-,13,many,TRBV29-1,TGCAGCGTTTCCAGGGTCGCGAACACTGAAGCTTTCTTT,CSVSRVANTEAFF
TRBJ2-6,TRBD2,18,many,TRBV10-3,TGTGCCATCAGTGAGTCGAGTCTAGCGGGGCCCGGGGCCAACGTCCTGACTTTC,CAISESSLAGPGANVLTF